This T cell receptor (beta chain) was obtained from a study of Ad26.COV2.S vaccination and SARS-CoV-2 variants (dated by TCRdb to the early 2020s). Study-wide context: Vaccine-arm donors were drawn from COV1001, a multicentre, randomized, double-blind, placebo-controlled phase I-IIa trial of Ad26.COV2.S in healthy adults. A total of some 30 samples were included in the TCR-sequenced set, comprising about 20 Ad26.COV2.S vaccine recipients, 5 placebo recipients and 8 SARS-CoV-2 convalescent individuals. TCRbeta repertoire sequencing was used to assess the specificity and breadth of SARS-CoV-2-reactive T cell receptors after Ad26.COV2.S vaccination. Investigators did not know the trial group allocation while performing experiments and assessing outcomes. Participants in the trial were split at random into five groups of five each, receiving low-dose or high-dose Ad26.COV2.S once or twice, or else placebo on both occasions. Dosing of Ad26.COV2.S was intramuscular, at either 5x10^10 or 1x10^11 viral particles, delivered as one shot or as two shots spaced 56 days apart.

Findings and caveats that apply to the study as a whole: Vaccine and placebo recipients had similar non-spike TCR breadth, a finding consistent with the vaccine containing only spike. It was noted by the authors that total T cell responses may have been underestimated by the TCR breadth and depth analyses. The study lacked the statistical power to compare responses across vaccine doses or regimens. Higher spike-specific TCR breadth was observed in Ad26.COV2.S recipients than in placebo recipients (P = 0.0014). Substantial breadth of spike-specific CD8+ and CD4+ T cell responses was reported after vaccination.

According to the study, the label for this sample's treatment or condition signals: roughly 20 received Ad26.COV2.S at low or high dose, single or two shots; about 5 received placebo; per-sample allocation not given. Repertoires of vaccine and placebo recipients were sequenced from samples taken on day 63 after the first injection. Between 29 July and 7 August 2020, Cohort 1b enrolled 20 to 30 adults aged 18-55 years at one site in Boston, USA. Ad26.COV2.S was a replication-incompetent adenovirus type 26 vector expressing a prefusion-stabilized SARS-CoV-2 spike protein from the original Wuhan strain. The immunoSEQ Assay was the method used to sequence TCRbeta CDR3 regions. After extraction, genomic DNA underwent amplification by bias-controlled multiplex PCR, followed by high-throughput sequencing. Processing in the source paper ran as follows. Collapsing and filtering of sequences were performed to quantify the absolute abundance of each unique TCRbeta CDR3 region. Usable DNA was measured by amplifying reference genes present in all nucleated cells, and TCRbeta template counts were normalized to that usable DNA to estimate T cell fraction. Repertoire TCRs were annotated as SARS-CoV-2-specific by exact matching of V gene, CDR3 amino acid sequence and J gene to a known reactive TCR set. The reference SARS-CoV-2 TCR set was obtained from MIRA and was filtered for enrichment in COVID-19-positive ImmuneCODE repertoires, whereby public or cross-reactive TCRs were removed. Using the MIRA antigens, annotated TCRs were further analysed by specific ORF or by position within an ORF. Breadth was defined as the number of annotated unique rearrangements divided by the total number of unique productive rearrangements, and depth was defined as the summed frequency of the annotated unique rearrangements. Two-sided Wilcoxon rank-sum tests were used to compare TCR breadth between groups. The table comes from immuneACCESS by way of TCRdb, which keeps in-frame sequences with V and J called. Part of the clones is missing from these tables; in studies checked, under half for an unresolved V gene and the rest for unknown reasons. The V and J calls and the clone size are those of that table, but D and trimming were determined from the DNA. In this sample the table shows some 340,000 clones, 70% to 90% of which occur a single time. The ten largest clones represent less than 2% of the sample.

With regard to this clone: Its recognized antigen is unknown. Base qualities are not provided; no much larger clone lies one nucleotide away.

This clonotype was obtained from a person aged 18-65 years who received the Ad26.COV2.S COVID-19 vaccine or a placebo. Source: peripheral blood, taken in a trial of Ad26.COV2.S vaccine versus placebo.

At the DNA level, the sequence is TGCGCCAGCAGCCCCGAGACCCGGCGGGAGACCCAGTACTTC. This sequence encodes CASSPETRRETQYF. The chain is assembled from TRBV4-1 and TRBJ2-5; the D gene cannot be resolved reliably. V is pared back by 4 bases and J by 5 bases, with 14 bases lying between the germline termini. Measured from the cysteine to the phenylalanine, the CDR3 is 14 residues long. The CDR3 DNA has 42 bases and is translated from base 1. CDR1 and CDR2, per the germline V gene, are MGHRA and YSYEKL.